This TCR beta chain was retrieved from a study of identifying expanded T cells in peripheral blood. The table came from immunoSEQ multiplex PCR; TCRdb's copy has only in-frame clones and leaves some out. The sample includes approximately 100,000 clones, 75% to 90% of them seen just once. During the collection period, no donor immune events like infections were recorded. From germline, CDR1 is SGHDT and CDR2 YYEEEE. The CDR3 is made up of 16 amino acids. Trimming took 0 bases from V and 1 from J, leaving 11 bases between them. The J gene is TRBJ1-5, the V gene TRBV5-6; TRBD1 is a possible D gene (6 bases). Sequenced sample: blood. This clonotype was sampled from a person aged 18 to 70 in good health. The CDR3 region is CASSLGWGASNQPQHF. In DNA, the CDR3 is TGTGCCAGCAGCTTGGGTTGGGGGGCGAGCAATCAGCCCCAGCATTTT.